This TCR beta chain was sequenced for a study of cytomegalovirus exposure and HLA in healthy donors. Overall study results and limits: Several of the most significant clusters were apparently associated with common viral pathogens in a later analysis.

The PCR employed 60 Vbeta primers together with 13 Jbeta primers. The method was immunoSEQ multiplex PCR; TCRdb's version includes in-frame clones alone and lacks a portion of them. The table lists under 150,000 clones, roughly four fifths of them singletons. On this clone: Its specificity is not known.

The sequence derives from a woman aged 18-29 years in good health and CMV-seronegative. Sequences were obtained from PBMCs.

The CDR3 sequence: CASSFVQKKQYF. Here the CDR3 DNA reads TGTGCCAGCAGCTTCGTACAGAAAAAGCAGTACTTC. The chain uses TRBV5-5 and TRBJ2-7; D gene uncertain. This CDR3 region has 12 residues. Germline V CDR1 and CDR2: SGHKS, YYEKEE (reference sequence). The germline V and J ends were trimmed by 2 bases and 8 bases, with 11 bases remaining between them.